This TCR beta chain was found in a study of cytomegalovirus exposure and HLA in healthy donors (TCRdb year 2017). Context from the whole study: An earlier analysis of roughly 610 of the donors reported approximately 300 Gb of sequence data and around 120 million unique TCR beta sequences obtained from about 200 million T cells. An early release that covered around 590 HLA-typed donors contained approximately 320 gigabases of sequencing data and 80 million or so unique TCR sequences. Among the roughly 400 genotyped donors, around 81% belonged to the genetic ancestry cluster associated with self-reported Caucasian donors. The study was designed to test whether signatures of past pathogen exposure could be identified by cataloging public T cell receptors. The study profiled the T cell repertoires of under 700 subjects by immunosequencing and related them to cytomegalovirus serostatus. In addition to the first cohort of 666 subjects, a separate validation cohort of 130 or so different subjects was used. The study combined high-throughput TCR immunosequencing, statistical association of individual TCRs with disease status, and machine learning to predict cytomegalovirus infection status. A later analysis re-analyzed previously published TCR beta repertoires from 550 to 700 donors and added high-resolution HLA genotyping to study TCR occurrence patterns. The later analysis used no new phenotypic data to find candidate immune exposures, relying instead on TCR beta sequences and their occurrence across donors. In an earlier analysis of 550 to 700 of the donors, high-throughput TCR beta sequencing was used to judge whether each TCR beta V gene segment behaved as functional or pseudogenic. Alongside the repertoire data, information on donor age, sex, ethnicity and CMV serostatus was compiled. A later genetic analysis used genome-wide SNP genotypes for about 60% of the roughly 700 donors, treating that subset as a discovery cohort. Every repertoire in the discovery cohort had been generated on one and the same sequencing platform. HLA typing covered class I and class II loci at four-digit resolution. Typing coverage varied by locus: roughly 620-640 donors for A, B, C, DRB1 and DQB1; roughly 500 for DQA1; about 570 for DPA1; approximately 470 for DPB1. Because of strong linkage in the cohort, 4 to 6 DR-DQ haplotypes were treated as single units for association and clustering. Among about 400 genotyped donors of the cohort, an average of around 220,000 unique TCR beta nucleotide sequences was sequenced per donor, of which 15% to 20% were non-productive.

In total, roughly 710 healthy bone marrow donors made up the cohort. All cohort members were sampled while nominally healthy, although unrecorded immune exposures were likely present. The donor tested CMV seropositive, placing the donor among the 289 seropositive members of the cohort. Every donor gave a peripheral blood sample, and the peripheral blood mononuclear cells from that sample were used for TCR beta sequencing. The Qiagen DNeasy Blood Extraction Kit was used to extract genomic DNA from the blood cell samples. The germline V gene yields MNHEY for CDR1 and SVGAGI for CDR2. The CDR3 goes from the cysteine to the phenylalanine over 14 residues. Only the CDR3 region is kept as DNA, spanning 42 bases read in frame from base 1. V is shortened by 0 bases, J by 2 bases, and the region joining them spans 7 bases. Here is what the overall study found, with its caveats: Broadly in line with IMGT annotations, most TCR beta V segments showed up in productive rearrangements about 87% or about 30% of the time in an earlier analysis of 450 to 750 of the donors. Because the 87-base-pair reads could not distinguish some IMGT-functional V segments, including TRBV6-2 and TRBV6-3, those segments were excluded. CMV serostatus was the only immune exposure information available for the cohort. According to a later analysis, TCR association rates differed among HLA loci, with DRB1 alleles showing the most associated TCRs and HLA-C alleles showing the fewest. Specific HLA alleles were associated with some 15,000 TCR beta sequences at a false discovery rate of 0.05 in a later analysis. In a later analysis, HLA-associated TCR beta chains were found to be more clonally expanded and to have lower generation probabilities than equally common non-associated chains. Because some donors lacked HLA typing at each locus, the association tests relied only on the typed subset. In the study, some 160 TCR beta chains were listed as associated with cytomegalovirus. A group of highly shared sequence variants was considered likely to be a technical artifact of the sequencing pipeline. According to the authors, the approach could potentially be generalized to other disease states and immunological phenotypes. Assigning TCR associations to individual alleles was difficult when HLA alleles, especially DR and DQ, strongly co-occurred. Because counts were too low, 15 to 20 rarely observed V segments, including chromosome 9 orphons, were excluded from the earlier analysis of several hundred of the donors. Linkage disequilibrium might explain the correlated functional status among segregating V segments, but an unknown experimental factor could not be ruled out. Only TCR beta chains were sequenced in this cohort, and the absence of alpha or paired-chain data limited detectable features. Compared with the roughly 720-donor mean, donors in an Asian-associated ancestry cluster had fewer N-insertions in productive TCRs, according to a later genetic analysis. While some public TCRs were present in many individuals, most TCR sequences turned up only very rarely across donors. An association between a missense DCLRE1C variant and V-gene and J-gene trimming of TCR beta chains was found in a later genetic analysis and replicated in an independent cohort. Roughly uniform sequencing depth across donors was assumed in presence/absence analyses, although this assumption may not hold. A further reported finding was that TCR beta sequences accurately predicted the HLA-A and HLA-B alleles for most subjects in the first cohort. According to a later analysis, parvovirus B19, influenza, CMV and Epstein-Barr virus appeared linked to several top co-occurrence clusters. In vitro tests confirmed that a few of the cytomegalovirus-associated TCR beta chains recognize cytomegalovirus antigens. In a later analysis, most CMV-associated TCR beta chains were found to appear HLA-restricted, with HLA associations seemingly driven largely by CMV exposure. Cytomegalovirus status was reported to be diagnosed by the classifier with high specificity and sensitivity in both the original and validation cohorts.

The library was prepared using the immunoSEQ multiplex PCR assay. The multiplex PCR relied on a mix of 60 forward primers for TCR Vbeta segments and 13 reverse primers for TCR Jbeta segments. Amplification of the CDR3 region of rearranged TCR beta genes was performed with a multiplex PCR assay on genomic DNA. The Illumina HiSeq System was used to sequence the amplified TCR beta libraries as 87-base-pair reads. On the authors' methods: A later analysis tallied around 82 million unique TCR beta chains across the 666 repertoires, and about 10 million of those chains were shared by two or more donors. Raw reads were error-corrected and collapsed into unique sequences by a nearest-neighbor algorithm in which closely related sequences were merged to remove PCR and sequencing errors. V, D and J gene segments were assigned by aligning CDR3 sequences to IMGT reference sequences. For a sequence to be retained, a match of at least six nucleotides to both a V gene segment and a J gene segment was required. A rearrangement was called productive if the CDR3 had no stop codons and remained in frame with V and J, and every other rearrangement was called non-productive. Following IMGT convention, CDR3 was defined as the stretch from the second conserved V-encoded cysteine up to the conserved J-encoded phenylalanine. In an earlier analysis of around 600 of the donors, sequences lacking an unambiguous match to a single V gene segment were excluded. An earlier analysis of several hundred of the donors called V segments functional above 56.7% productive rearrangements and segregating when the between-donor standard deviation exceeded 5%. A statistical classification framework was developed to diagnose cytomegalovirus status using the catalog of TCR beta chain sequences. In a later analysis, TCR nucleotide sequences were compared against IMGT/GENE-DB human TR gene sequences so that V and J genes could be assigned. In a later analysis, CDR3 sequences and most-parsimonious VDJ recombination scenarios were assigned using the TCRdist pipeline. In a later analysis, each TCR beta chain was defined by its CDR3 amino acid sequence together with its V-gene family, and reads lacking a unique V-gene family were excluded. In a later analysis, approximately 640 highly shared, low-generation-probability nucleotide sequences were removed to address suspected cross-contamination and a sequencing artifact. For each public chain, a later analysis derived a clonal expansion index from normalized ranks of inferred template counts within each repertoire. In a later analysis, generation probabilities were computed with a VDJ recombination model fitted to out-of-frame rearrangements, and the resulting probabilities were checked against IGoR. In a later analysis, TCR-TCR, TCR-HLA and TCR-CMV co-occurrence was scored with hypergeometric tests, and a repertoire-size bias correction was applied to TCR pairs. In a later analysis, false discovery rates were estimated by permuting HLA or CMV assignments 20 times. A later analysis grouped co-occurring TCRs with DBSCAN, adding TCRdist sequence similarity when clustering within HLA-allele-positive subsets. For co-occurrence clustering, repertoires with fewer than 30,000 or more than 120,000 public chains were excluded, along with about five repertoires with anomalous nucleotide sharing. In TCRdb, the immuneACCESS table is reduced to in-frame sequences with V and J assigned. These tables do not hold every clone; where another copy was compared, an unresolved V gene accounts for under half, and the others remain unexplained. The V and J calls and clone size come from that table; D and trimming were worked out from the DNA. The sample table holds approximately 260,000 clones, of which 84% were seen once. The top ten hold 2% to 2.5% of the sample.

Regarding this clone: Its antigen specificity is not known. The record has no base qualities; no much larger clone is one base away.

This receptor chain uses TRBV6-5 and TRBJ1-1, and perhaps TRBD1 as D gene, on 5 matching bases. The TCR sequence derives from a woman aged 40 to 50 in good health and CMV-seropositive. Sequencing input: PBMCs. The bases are TGTGCCAGCAGTTACTCTGGGGCCAACACTGAAGCTTTCTTT. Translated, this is CASSYSGANTEAFF.